This entry describes one T cell receptor (beta chain). These data originate in a study of blood T cell repertoires in COVID-19. Study in general: Recovered status in Cohort 3 required two negative PCRs, clearance, or symptom resolution. From the United States, Italy and Spain came samples of acute and convalescent COVID-19.

Participants spanned ages about 18 to 95 years and resided in over 20 US areas. J gave up 8 bases and V 5 bases, and 18 bases lay outside the gene matches. Germline V lookup: CDR1 MNHEY, CDR2 SMNVEV (reference sequence). The length of the CDR3 is 17 residues. Sequencing used immunoSEQ multiplex PCR; TCRdb keeps in-frame clones, though not all of them. The repertoire includes hundreds of thousands of clones, around 90% of them detected once, and approximately 2% sits in the top ten. The rearrangement links TRBV27 to TRBJ2-3; 8 nucleotides agree with TRBD2. This TCR was sampled from a woman in her sixties in a cohort exposed to, infected with or recovered from COVID-19 (not recorded which). The sequencing sample was made of PBMCs or T cells enriched from blood (not recorded which). The CDR3 sequence is CASSHSGGAHGAGTQYF. The DNA for the CDR3 is TGTGCCAGCAGTCACAGCGGGGGAGCCCATGGAGCGGGTACGCAGTATTTT.